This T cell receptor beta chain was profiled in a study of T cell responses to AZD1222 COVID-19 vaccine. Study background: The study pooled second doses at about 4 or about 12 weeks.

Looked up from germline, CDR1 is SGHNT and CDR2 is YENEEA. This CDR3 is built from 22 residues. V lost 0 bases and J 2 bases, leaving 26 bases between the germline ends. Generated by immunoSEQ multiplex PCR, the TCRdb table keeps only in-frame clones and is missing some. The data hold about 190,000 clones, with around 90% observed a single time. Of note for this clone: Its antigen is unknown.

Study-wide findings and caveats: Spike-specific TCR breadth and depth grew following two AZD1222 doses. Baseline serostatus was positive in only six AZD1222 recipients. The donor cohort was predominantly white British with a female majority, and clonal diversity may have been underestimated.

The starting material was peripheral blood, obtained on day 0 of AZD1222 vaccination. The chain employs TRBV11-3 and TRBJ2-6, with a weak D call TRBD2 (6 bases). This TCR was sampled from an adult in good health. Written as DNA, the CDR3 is TGTGCCAGCAGCTTAGAATTCCGAGCGAGCGGGCAGGCAAAAACTGGGGCCAACGTCCTGACTTTC. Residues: CASSLEFRASGQAKTGANVLTF. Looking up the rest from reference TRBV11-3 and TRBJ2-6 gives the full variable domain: EAGVVQSPRYKIIEKKQPVAFWCNPISGHNTLYWYLQNLGQGPELLIRYENEEAVDDSQLPKDRFSAERLKGVDSTLKIQPAELGDSAVYLCASSLEFRASGQAKTGANVLTFGAGSRLTVL.